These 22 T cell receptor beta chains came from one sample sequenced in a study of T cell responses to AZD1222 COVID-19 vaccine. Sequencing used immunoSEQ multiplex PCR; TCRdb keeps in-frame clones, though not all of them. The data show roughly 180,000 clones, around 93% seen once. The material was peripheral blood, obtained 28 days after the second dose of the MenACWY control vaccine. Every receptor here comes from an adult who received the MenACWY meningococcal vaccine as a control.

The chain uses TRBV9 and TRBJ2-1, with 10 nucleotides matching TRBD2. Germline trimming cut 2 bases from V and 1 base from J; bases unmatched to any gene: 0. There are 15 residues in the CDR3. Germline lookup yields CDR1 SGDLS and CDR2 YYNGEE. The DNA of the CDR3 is TGTGCCAGCAGCGTTAGCGGGGGGTCCTACAATGAGCAGTTCTTC. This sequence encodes CASSVSGGSYNEQFF.

The CDR3 spells CASSRGQQNAGNTIYF. The CDR3 nucleotides are TGTGCCAGTAGTCGGGGACAGCAAAACGCTGGAAACACCATATATTTT. The chain joins TRBV19 to TRBJ1-3; 7 bases map to TRBD1. The CDR3 consists of 16 residues. CDR1 is LNHDA, CDR2 SQIVND, per germline (reference sequence). The V gene end was trimmed by 5 bases and the J gene end by 2 bases; junction bases not matched to a gene: 9.

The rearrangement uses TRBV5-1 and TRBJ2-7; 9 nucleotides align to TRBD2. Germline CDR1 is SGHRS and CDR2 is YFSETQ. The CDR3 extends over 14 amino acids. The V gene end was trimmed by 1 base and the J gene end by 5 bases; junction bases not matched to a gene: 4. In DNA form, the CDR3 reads TGCGCCAGCAGCTTGAGCGGGGGGACCAACGAGCAGTACTTC. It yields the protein CASSLSGGTNEQYF.

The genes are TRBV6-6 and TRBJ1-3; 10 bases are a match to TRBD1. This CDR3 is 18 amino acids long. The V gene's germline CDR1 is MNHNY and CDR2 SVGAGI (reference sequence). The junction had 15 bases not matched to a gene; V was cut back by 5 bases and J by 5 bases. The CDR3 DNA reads TGTGCCAGCAGTCCGGGACAGGGGTCGCGGGGGGATAGAAACACCATATATTTT. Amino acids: CASSPGQGSRGDRNTIYF.

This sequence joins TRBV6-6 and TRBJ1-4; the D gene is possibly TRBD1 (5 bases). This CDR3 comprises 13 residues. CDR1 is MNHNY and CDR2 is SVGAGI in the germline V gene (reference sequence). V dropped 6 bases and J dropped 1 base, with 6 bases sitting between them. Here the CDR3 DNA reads TGTGCCAGCAGAAGGGGAACTAATGAAAAACTGTTTTTT. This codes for CASRRGTNEKLFF.

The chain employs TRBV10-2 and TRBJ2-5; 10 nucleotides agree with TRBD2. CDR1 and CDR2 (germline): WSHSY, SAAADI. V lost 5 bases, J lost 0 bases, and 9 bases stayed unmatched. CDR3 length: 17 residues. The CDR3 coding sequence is TGCGCCAGCAGTCCGAGACTAGCGGGTGAATACCAAGAGACCCAGTACTTC. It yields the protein CASSPRLAGEYQETQYF.

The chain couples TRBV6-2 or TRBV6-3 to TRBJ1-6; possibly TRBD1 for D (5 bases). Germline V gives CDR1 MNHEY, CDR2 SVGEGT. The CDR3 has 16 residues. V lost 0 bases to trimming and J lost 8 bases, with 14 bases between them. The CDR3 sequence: CASSYSGRTRDSPLHF. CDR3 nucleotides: TGTGCCAGCAGTTACTCGGGCAGGACAAGGGATTCACCCCTCCACTTT.

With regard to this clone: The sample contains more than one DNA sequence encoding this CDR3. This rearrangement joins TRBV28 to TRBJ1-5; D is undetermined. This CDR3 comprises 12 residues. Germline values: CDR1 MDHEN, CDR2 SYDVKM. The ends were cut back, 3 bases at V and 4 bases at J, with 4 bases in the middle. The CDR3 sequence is CASSFANQPQHF. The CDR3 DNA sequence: TGTGCCAGCAGTTTCGCTAATCAGCCCCAGCATTTT.

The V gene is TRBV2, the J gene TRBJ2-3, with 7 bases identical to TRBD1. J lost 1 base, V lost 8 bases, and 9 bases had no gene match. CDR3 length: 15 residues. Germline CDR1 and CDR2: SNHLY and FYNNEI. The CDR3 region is CASRFSGGGTDTQYF. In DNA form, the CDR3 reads TGTGCCAGCCGCTTTTCAGGGGGAGGCACAGATACGCAGTATTTT.

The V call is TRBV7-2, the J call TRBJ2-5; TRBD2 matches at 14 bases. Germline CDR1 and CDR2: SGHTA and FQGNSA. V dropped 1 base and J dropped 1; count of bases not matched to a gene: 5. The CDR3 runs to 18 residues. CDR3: CASSLGRLAGGLQETQYF. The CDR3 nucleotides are TGTGCCAGCAGCTTAGGCCGACTAGCGGGGGGGCTCCAAGAGACCCAGTACTTC. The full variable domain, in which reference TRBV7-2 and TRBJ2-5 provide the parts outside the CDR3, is GAGVSQSPSNKVTEKGKDVELRCDPISGHTALYWYRQSLGQGLEFLIYFQGNSAPDKSGLPSDRFSAERTGGSVSTLTIQRTQQEDSAVYLCASSLGRLAGGLQETQYFGPGTRLLVL.

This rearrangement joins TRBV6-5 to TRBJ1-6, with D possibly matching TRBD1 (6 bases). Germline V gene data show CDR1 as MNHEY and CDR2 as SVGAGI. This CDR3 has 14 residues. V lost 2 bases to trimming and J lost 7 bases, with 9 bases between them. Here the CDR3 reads CASSYDRLNSPLHF. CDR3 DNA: TGTGCCAGCAGTTACGACAGGCTCAATTCACCCCTCCACTTT.

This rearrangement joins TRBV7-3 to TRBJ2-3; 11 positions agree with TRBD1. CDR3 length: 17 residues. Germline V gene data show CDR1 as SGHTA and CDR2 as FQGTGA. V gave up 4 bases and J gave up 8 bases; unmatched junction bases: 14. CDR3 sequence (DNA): TGTGCCAGCAGCTGGACGCCCGGGACAGGGGGTTTTGGTACGCAGTATTTT. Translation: CASSWTPGTGGFGTQYF.

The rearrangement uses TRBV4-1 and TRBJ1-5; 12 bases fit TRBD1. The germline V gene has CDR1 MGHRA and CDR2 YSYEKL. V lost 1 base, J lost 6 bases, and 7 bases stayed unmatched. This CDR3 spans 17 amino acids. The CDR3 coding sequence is TGCGCCAGCAGCCAAGCTACGGGACAGGGGGCGAGTCAGCCCCAGCATTTT. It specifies CASSQATGQGASQPQHF.

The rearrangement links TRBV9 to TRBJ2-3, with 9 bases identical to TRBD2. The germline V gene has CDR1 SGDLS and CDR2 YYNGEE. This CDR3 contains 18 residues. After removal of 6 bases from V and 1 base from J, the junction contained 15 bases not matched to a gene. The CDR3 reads CASTPGGSGGPRTDTQYF. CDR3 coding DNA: TGTGCCAGCACTCCAGGGGGTAGCGGGGGTCCTCGCACAGATACGCAGTATTTT.

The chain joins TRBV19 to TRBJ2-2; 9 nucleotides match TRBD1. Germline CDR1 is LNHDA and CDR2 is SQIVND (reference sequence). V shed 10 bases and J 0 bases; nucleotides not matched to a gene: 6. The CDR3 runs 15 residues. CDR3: CATERTGANTGELFF. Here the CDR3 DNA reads TGTGCCACCGAGCGGACAGGGGCGAACACCGGGGAGCTGTTTTTT.

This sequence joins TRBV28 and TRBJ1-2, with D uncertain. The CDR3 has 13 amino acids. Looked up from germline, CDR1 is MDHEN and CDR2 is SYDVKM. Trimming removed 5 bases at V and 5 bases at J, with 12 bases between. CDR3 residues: CASSPPGRYGYTF. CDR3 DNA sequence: TGTGCCAGCAGTCCCCCGGGGAGATATGGCTACACCTTC.

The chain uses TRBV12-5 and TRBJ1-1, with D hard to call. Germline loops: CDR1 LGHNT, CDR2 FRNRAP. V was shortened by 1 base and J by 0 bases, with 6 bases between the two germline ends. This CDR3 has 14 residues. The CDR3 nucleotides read TGTGCTAGTGGTTTGGAGGCAGTGAACACTGAAGCTTTCTTT. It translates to CASGLEAVNTEAFF.

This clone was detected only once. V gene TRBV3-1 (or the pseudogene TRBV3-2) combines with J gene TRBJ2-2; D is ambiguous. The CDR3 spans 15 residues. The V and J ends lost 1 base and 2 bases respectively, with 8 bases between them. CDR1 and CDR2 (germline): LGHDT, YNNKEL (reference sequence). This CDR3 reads CASSQGTINTGELFF. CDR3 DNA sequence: TGTGCCAGCAGCCAAGGAACAATTAACACCGGGGAGCTGTTTTTT.

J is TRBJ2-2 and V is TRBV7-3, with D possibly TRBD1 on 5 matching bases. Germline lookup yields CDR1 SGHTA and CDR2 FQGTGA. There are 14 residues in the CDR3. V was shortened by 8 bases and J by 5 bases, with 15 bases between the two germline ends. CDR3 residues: CASGYGAETGELFF. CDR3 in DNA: TGTGCCAGCGGTTATGGGGCAGAGACCGGGGAGCTGTTTTTT. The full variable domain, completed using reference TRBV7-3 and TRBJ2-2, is GAGVSQTPSNKVTEKGKYVELRCDPISGHTALYWYRQSLGQGPEFLIYFQGTGAADDSGLPNDRFFAVRPEGSVSTLKIQRTERGDSAVYLCASGYGAETGELFFGEGSRLTVL.

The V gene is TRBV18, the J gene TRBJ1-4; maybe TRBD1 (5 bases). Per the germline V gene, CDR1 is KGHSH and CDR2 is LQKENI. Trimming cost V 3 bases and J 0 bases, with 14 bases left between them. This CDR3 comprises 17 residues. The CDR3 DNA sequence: TGTGCCAGCTCACCCAACCGGGACGGAGCAACTAATGAAAAACTGTTTTTT. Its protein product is CASSPNRDGATNEKLFF.

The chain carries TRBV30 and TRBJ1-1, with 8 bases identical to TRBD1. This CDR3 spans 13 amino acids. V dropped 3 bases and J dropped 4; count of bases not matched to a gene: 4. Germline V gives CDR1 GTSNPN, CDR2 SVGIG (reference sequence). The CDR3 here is CAWRNRGGTEAFF. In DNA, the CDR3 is TGTGCCTGGAGGAACAGGGGGGGCACTGAAGCTTTCTTT.

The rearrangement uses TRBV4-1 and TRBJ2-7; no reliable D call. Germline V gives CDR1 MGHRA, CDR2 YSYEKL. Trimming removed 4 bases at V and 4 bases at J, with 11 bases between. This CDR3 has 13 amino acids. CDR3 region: CASSPARSYEQYF. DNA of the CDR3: TGCGCCAGCAGCCCGGCACGGTCATACGAGCAGTACTTC.